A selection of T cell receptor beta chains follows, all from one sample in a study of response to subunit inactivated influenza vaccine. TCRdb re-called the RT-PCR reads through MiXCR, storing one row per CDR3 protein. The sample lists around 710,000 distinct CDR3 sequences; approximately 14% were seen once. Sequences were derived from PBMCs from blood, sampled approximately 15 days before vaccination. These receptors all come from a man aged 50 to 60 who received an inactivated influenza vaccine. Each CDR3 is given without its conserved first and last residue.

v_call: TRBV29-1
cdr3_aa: SVEFPLGLAGDYNEQF

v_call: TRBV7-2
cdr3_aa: ASSLDGRGRWELF

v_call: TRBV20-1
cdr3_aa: SARGEPSFNSYEQY

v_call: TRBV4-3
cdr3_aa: ASSQDMSGRSPLH

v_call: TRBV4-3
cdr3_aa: ASSQDRTGAYEQY

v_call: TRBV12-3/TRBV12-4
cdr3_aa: ASSPPARIGHTGELF

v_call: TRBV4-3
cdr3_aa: ASRDLGARGANVLT

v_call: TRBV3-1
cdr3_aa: ASSQVGGYGEKLF

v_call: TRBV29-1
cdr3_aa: SVDHRGPKNEQF

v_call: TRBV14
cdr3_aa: ASSQYQGMITDTQY

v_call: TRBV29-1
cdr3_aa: SVEGLDEQF

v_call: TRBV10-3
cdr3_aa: AISEGVSGYT

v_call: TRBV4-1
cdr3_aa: ASSYRGVETQY

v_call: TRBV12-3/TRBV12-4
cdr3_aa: ASSPGAGAGETQY

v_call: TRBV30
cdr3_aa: AWSDETSFGRRGTEAF

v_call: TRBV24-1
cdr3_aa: ATSRRDSDTGELF

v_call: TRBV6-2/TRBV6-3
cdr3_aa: ASSAPGRNQPQH

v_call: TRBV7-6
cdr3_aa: ASSLTSGFYEQY

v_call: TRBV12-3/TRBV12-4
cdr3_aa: ASSLGVTIY

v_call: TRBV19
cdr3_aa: ASSTGAGGLLNTQY

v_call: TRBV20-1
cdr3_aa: SASQARRFQETQY

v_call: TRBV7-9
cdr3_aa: ASSLESGASYEQY

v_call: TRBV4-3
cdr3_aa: ASSQAWGNNLADTQY

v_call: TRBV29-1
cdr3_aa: SVDDWGGTEAF

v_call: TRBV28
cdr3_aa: ASSRPVAGYTDTQY

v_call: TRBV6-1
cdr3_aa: ASSEIGTENTGELF

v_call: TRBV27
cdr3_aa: ASSFLAGGLDTQY

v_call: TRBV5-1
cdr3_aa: ASSLEPGGETQY

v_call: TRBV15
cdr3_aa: ATSRGGILGETQY

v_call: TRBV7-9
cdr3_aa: ASSLDGTTYEQY

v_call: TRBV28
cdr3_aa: ASSFLSSGLDTQY

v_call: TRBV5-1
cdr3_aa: ASSRGTGDQETQY

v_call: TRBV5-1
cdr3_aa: ASSLSLSGRRGEQF

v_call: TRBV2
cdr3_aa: ASSNTGGNGYT

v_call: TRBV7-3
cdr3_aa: ASSLSGNSGNTIY

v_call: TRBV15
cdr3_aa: ATSRDKAGGYT

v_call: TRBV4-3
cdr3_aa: ASSQAWFGENTEAF

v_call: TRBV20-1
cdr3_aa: SAAGLAVSSYEQY

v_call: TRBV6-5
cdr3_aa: ASSYTGGQPQH

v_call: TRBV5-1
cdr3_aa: ASRGLAGVLDTQY

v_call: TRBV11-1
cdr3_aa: ASSARAVSRNTEAF

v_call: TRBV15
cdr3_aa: ATSRDRLAGGSEQF